Listed below are T cell receptor beta chains from one sample, sequenced in a study of blood T cell repertoires in COVID-19. Sequenced by immunoSEQ multiplex PCR; TCRdb stores in-frame clones only, minus some. The sample consists of 410,000 or so clones, about nine tenths of them appearing once. Material: peripheral blood. These receptors came from a woman younger than 45 with active or convalescent COVID-19. Both conserved end residues are part of each CDR3. D genes are given only for firm matches. Clone size is stated in some rows and not others, as once, few, many or a class when expanded.

size,J,D,V,CDR3,DNA
.,TRBJ2-1,.,TRBV27,CASTLKEGGGRIWNEQFF,TGTGCCAGCACCCTCAAGGAGGGGGGCGGGAGAATATGGAATGAGCAGTTCTTC
.,TRBJ2-5,.,TRBV19,CASSIGGAFAETQYF,TGTGCCAGTAGTATTGGGGGGGCGTTTGCGGAGACCCAGTACTTC
few,TRBJ2-1,TRBD2,TRBV20-1,CSASPTSGVEQFF,TGCAGTGCTAGTCCCACTAGCGGGGTAGAGCAGTTCTTC
few,TRBJ1-4,TRBD1,TRBV27,CASSFRQGNEKLFF,TGTGCCAGCAGTTTCCGACAGGGTAACGAAAAACTGTTTTTT
.,TRBJ1-1,.,TRBV21-1,CAPHRGGNTEAFF,TGTGCCCCCCACCGGGGGGGGAACACTGAAGCTTTCTTT
.,TRBJ2-7,.,TRBV29-1,CSVDFGSPSYEQYF,TGCAGCGTTGACTTCGGGTCTCCATCCTACGAGCAGTACTTC
.,TRBJ1-5,.,TRBV30,CAWSWEGVYQPQHF,TGTGCCTGGAGCTGGGAGGGCGTTTATCAGCCCCAGCATTTT
.,TRBJ1-2,.,TRBV19,CASSITTNYGYTF,TGTGCCAGTAGTATAACAACCAACTATGGCTACACCTTC
.,TRBJ2-7,.,TRBV2,CASSAPNREHEQYF,TGTGCCAGCAGCGCTCCGAACAGGGAACACGAGCAGTACTTC
.,TRBJ1-1,TRBD1,TRBV7-9,CASSSIRQGLNTEAFF,TGTGCCAGCAGCTCGATACGACAGGGGCTGAACACTGAAGCTTTCTTT